Listed below are T cell receptor beta chains from one sample, sequenced in a study of blood T cell repertoires in COVID-19. The repertoire was sequenced with immunoSEQ multiplex PCR; TCRdb's copy has only in-frame clones and lacks some. The data show 75,000 to 90,000 clones, roughly 86% seen once. The sequenced sample was peripheral blood. The receptors shown here come from a man aged 50 or older with active COVID-19. The CDR3 runs from the conserved cysteine through the conserved F or W. The D gene is left open where the match is weak. Clone size is shown for a subset of rows, as once, few, many or a class of expanded clone.

>16|TRBJ1-4|once|TRBV28|.
TGTGCCAGCAGCCAACTCGACAGTGCAACTAATGAAAAACTGTTTTTT
CASSQLDSATNEKLFF
>15|TRBJ2-7|.|TRBV11-2|.
TGTGCCAGCAGCTTAGCCCCGGACTTAGCCTACGAGCAGTACTTC
CASSLAPDLAYEQYF
>14|TRBJ2-1|.|TRBV7-8|TRBD1
TGTGCCAGCAGCTCCCGGACAGGGGGGAATGAGCAGTTCTTC
CASSSRTGGNEQFF
>16|TRBJ2-3|.|TRBV5-4|.
TGTGCCAGCAGTCCGGACGGACTTGCTAGCACAGATACGCAGTATTTT
CASSPDGLASTDTQYF
>13|TRBJ1-5|.|TRBV27|.
TGTGCCAGCAGTCCCCGGAGCAATCAGCCCCAGCATTTT
CASSPRSNQPQHF
>14|TRBJ2-1|.|TRBV30|.
TGTGCCTGGAGTCAGCAGGGGCGCTACAATGAGCAGTTCTTC
CAWSQQGRYNEQFF
>17|TRBJ1-3|.|TRBV7-8|TRBD1
TGTGCCAGCAGCCCAACAGGGACAGGGAATCCTGGAAACACCATATATTTT
CASSPTGTGNPGNTIYF
>15|TRBJ2-7|once|TRBV28|.
TGTGCCAGCAGCCCTCCGACGGGATACTCCTACGAGCAGTACTTC
CASSPPTGYSYEQYF
>13|TRBJ1-5|few|TRBV28|.
TGTGCATCCATCGGGACAATCAATCAGCCCCAGCATTTT
CASIGTINQPQHF
>16|TRBJ1-2|.|TRBV5-4|TRBD1
TGTGCCAGCAGCCCCGGAGGCAGGGGGCGCCCCGATGGCTACACCTTC
CASSPGGRGRPDGYTF
>14|TRBJ2-5|.|TRBV28|TRBD2
TGTGCCACCCTACCGAGCGGGAGTTTAGAGACCCAGTACTTC
CATLPSGSLETQYF
>16|TRBJ1-5|.|TRBV27|.
TGTGCCAGCAGTTTTTCCGGGACAACTAGCAATCAGCCCCAGCATTTT
CASSFSGTTSNQPQHF
>17|TRBJ1-2|few|TRBV28|.
TGTGCCAGCAGCCCCCTATGGGGGCCCCATCCTTACTATGGCTACACCTTC
CASSPLWGPHPYYGYTF